The 26 T cell receptor beta chains reported below all come from one sample, sequenced in a study of CD8 T cells in Susac syndrome. RNA, at about 0.45 to 1 ug, was reverse transcribed with random hexamers. MiXCR was run by TCRdb on the immunoSEQ multiplex PCR reads, yielding one entry per CDR3 protein. The sample lists approximately 220,000 distinct CDR3 sequences, over 90% seen once, with approximately 0.075% in the top ten. Sequences were obtained from CD4+ T cells from PBMCs. The receptors shown here come from a human donor with multiple sclerosis.

The chain couples TRBV15 to TRBJ2-7; D is unclear. Trimming cost V 2 bases and J 5 bases, with 7 bases left between them. The CDR3 extends over 12 amino acids. CDR1 is LNHNV and CDR2 is YYDKDF in the germline V gene (reference sequence). DNA for the CDR3: TGTGCCACCAGCAGAAAGGTGAACGAGCAGTACTTC. This sequence encodes CATSRKVNEQYF.

The chain employs TRBV20-1 and TRBJ1-4, with 8 bases that match TRBD1. This CDR3 spans 14 amino acids. CDR1 is DFQATT and CDR2 is SNEGSKA in the germline V gene (reference sequence). Trimming removed 6 bases from V and 6 bases from J; junction bases left unmatched: 9. The CDR3 is CSARFVDRDEKLFF. Written as DNA, the CDR3 is TGCAGTGCGAGATTCGTGGACAGGGATGAAAAACTGTTTTTT.

This sequence joins TRBV20-1 and TRBJ2-1; D is possibly TRBD1 (6 bases). The V end was cut by 6 bases, the J end by 6 bases, with 15 bases between. This CDR3 has 13 residues. CDR1 and CDR2 from the germline V gene are DFQATT and SNEGSKA (reference sequence). CDR3: CSATPRQVNEQFF. For the CDR3, the DNA is TGCAGTGCAACCCCCAGACAGGTCAATGAGCAGTTCTTC.

This sequence joins TRBV19 and TRBJ1-2; D is unresolved. V was shortened by 7 bases and J by 7 bases, with 16 bases between the two germline ends. This CDR3 is 13 amino acids long. The V gene's germline CDR1 is LNHDA and CDR2 SQIVND (reference sequence). CDR3 sequence (DNA): TGTGCCAGTACCCCGGAATGGGGAGGTGGCTACACCTTC. Protein: CASTPEWGGGYTF.

In DNA form, the CDR3 reads TGTGCCAGCAGCCAAGGGGCCTTCGAGGGTTACGAGCAGTACGTC. Amino acid sequence: CASSQGAFEGYEQYV. This rearrangement joins TRBV3-1 to TRBJ2-7, with a weak D call TRBD2 (5 bases). CDR3 length: 15 amino acids. Germline V lookup: CDR1 LGHDT, CDR2 YNNKEL (reference sequence). Trimming removed 1 base from V and 4 bases from J, with 14 bases in between.

V and J are TRBV11-2 and TRBJ2-7; D is unresolved. Trimming removed 0 bases from V and 6 bases from J, with 9 bases in between. The CDR3 has 13 residues. CDR1 is SGHAT and CDR2 is FQNNGV in the germline V gene. The CDR3 protein is CASSLEGFSEQYF. The CDR3 DNA sequence: TGTGCCAGCAGCTTAGAAGGATTTTCCGAGCAGTACTTC. The full variable domain, its missing parts supplied by reference TRBV11-2 and TRBJ2-7, is EAGVAQSPRYKIIEKRQSVAFWCNPISGHATLYWYQQILGQGPKLLIQFQNNGVVDDSQLPKDRFSAERLKGVDSTLKIQPAKLEDSAVYLCASSLEGFSEQYFGPGTRLTVT.

CDR3 DNA: TGTGCCTGGGGGGAGGACAATTTTATGAACACTGAAGCTTTCTTT. Its protein product is CAWGEDNFMNTEAFF. This rearrangement joins TRBV30 to TRBJ1-1, with D perhaps matching TRBD1 (5 bases). The germline CDR1 and CDR2 sequences are GTSNPN and SVGIG (reference sequence). CDR3 length: 15 amino acids. Between the trimmed V and J ends, which lost 5 bases and 0 bases, there was a span of 16 bases.

The J gene is TRBJ1-3, the V gene TRBV7-2; D is undetermined. There are 11 residues in the CDR3. Germline lookup yields CDR1 SGHTA and CDR2 FQGNSA. The V gene lost 3 bases and the J gene lost 9 bases, with 6 bases spanning the gap. CDR3 sequence reads: CASSFIGTIYF. The CDR3 DNA follows: TGTGCCAGCAGCTTCATCGGCACCATATATTTT.

CDR3 DNA: TGTGCCAGCTCACCACAGACAGGGGGGAGCGACGAGCAGTACGTC. Its protein is CASSPQTGGSDEQYV. The rearrangement uses TRBV18 and TRBJ2-7, with TRBD1 identical over 9 bases. The CDR3 loop spans 15 amino acids. The germline gives CDR1 KGHSH, CDR2 LQKENI. V trimming: 1 base; J trimming: 5 bases; junction bases outside the gene matches: 6.

This chain uses TRBV30 with TRBJ2-7; D is ambiguous. The CDR3 has 15 amino acids. V was clipped by 1 base and J by 2 bases, with 15 bases between them. CDR1 and CDR2 (germline): GTSNPN, SVGIG (reference sequence). The CDR3: CAWSEQAQPTYEQYF. CDR3 DNA sequence: TGTGCCTGGAGTGAGCAGGCCCAGCCTACCTACGAGCAGTACTTC.

This clonotype was seen a handful of times. The chain has TRBV29-1 and TRBJ1-1, with 7 bases that match TRBD1. The CDR3 extends over 12 amino acids. Germline CDR1 and CDR2: SQVTM and ANQGSEA. J was trimmed by 3 bases and V by 4 bases; bases with no gene match: 2. CDR3: CSVGDSYTEAFF. The CDR3 DNA reads as TGCAGCGTTGGGGACAGTTACACTGAAGCTTTCTTT.

The chain couples TRBV29-1 to TRBJ2-2; a weak D match, TRBD2 (6 bases). There are 12 residues in the CDR3. Germline CDR1 and CDR2: SQVTM and ANQGSEA. Between the trimmed V and J ends, which lost 6 bases and 6 bases, there was a span of 11 bases. The CDR3 region is CSVDGTSGELFF. The DNA for the CDR3 is TGCAGCGTGGACGGGACTTCCGGGGAGCTGTTTTTT.

V is TRBV29-1 and J is TRBJ2-2, with 7 bases lining up with TRBD2. CDR1 and CDR2 from the germline V gene are SQVTM and ANQGSEA. The CDR3 runs to 16 residues. V trimming: 4 bases; J trimming: 1 base; junction bases outside the gene matches: 9. CDR3 residues: CSVATGASGNTGELFF. The CDR3 DNA reads TGCAGCGTTGCCACCGGGGCTAGCGGGAACACCGGGGAGCTGTTTTTT.

This clonotype has a single count. The chain combines TRBV7-3 with TRBJ1-6, with 7 bases fitting TRBD1. This CDR3 is 14 amino acids long. The germline V gene encodes CDR1 SGHTA and CDR2 FQGTGA. Unmatched junction bases numbered 9, after V lost 4 bases and J lost 12 bases. CDR3 sequence: CASSSGPDRVPLHF. CDR3 nucleotides: TGTGCCAGCAGCTCCGGACCCGACAGGGTACCCCTCCACTTT.

The chain carries TRBV20-1 and TRBJ2-5; the D is unclear. The germline gives CDR1 DFQATT, CDR2 SNEGSKA (reference sequence). V was pared by 0 bases and J by 0 bases, with 11 bases between. There are 15 residues in the CDR3. CDR3 region: CSAREGRLHQETQYF. CDR3 DNA sequence: TGCAGTGCTAGAGAAGGTCGGTTGCACCAAGAGACCCAGTACTTC.

CDR3 sequence: CAWSVSLNYGYTF. DNA of the CDR3: TGTGCCTGGAGTGTGTCCCTTAACTATGGCTACACCTTC. This chain uses TRBV30 with TRBJ1-2; D is uncertain. CDR1 is GTSNPN and CDR2 is SVGIG in the germline V gene (reference sequence). V lost 0 bases, J lost 1 base, and 6 bases lay in between. The length of the CDR3 is 13 residues.

This chain links TRBV2 with TRBJ2-5; D ambiguous. Germline V CDR1 and CDR2: SNHLY, FYNNEI. There are 13 residues in the CDR3. V lost 4 bases and J lost 5, with 11 bases in between. CDR3 DNA sequence: TGTGCCAGCAGTGGAACACGGGCCGAGACCCAGTACTTC. It yields the protein CASSGTRAETQYF.

J is TRBJ1-4 and V is TRBV29-1; 8 bases are shared with TRBD1. V was pared by 7 bases and J by 3 bases, with 4 bases of the junction left unmatched. The germline CDR1 and CDR2 sequences are SQVTM and ANQGSEA. The CDR3 length is 13 residues. CDR3: CSAQGAPNEKLFF. The CDR3 DNA reads as TGCAGCGCCCAGGGGGCGCCTAATGAAAAACTGTTTTTT.

J is TRBJ1-4 and V is TRBV6-5; D unclear. This CDR3 contains 13 residues. V was shortened by 10 bases and J by 8 bases, with 17 bases between the two germline ends. Germline CDR1 is MNHEY and CDR2 is SVGAGI. CDR3 loop: CATGLQEGEKLFF. The CDR3 nucleotides are TGTGCCACCGGACTACAAGAAGGGGAAAAACTGTTTTTT.

This clonotype has just one count. The gene calls are TRBV25-1 and TRBJ2-1; the D call may be TRBD1 or TRBD2 (6 bases each). This CDR3 comprises 14 residues. The V gene's germline CDR1 is MGHDK and CDR2 SYGVNS. V shed 4 bases and J shed 4 bases, with 11 bases lying between them. DNA for the CDR3: TGTGCCAGCAGTGGAACAGGGAGGTACAATGAGCAGTTCTTC. Translating it yields CASSGTGRYNEQFF.

CDR3 in DNA: TGCAGCGTCCGGGGGCAAAACGAGCAGTACTTC. As protein: CSVRGQNEQYF. This chain links TRBV29-1 with TRBJ2-7; D tentatively reads TRBD1 or TRBD2 (6 bases each). CDR3 size: 11 residues. V gave up 6 bases and J gave up 5 bases, with 11 bases separating them. In germline, CDR1 is SQVTM, CDR2 ANQGSEA.

Here the CDR3 DNA reads TGTGCCAGCAGTTACGGGGGACAGGGACAACTTAACTATGGCTACACCTTC. It translates to CASSYGGQGQLNYGYTF. The chain links TRBV6-5 to TRBJ1-2; the match to TRBD1 covers 9 bases. CDR3 length equals 17 residues. Unmatched junction bases numbered 8, after V lost 2 bases and J lost 1 base. The V gene's germline CDR1 is MNHEY and CDR2 SVGAGI.

This clonotype was recorded only once. The chain joins TRBV12-3 or TRBV12-4 to TRBJ2-3, with TRBD1 matching over 7 bases. J lost 6 bases, V lost 6 bases, and 6 bases had no gene match. The CDR3 has 13 residues. The DNA for the CDR3 is TGTGCCAGCAGATTCACAGGGGACGATACGCAGTATTTT. Translating it yields CASRFTGDDTQYF.

This clonotype is a singleton in its sample. This chain uses TRBV7-8 with TRBJ2-2, with D unresolved. The CDR3 is 12 amino acids. CDR1 is SGHVS and CDR2 is FQNEAQ in the germline V gene. Trimming took 3 bases from V and 3 from J, leaving 2 bases between them. The CDR3 bases are TGTGCCAGCAGCTTCCACACCGGGGAGCTGTTTTTT. Protein: CASSFHTGELFF.

This clonotype was seen only once. The rearrangement uses TRBV20-1 and TRBJ1-1; TRBD1 might be the D (5 bases). CDR3 length: 14 residues. The V gene lost 6 bases and the J gene lost 3 bases, with 17 bases spanning the gap. Germline values: CDR1 DFQATT, CDR2 SNEGSKA (reference sequence). The CDR3 protein is CSAWRGSGYTEAFF. As DNA, the CDR3 is TGCAGTGCATGGCGGGGCTCAGGCTACACTGAAGCTTTCTTT.

This rearrangement joins TRBV7-9 to TRBJ2-7, with TRBD2 as a possible D gene (6 bases). V lost 4 bases and J 2 bases, leaving 12 bases between the germline ends. Germline assignment: CDR1 SEHNR and CDR2 FQNEAQ (reference sequence). This CDR3 has 14 residues. The CDR3 sequence is CASSYGGLAYEQYV. The CDR3, as DNA: TGTGCCAGCAGCTACGGAGGGCTGGCCTACGAGCAGTACGTC.